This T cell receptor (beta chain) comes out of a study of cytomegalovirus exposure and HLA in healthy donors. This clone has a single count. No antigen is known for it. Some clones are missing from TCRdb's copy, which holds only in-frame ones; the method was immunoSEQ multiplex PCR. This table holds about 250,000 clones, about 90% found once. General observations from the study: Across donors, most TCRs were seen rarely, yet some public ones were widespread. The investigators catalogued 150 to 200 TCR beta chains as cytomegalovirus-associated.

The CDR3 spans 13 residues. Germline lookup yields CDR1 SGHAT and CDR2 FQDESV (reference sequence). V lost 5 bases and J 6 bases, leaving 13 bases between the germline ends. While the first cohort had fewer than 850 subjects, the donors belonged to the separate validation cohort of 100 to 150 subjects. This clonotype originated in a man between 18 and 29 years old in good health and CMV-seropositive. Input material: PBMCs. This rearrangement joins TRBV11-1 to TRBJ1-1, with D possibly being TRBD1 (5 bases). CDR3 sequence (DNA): TGTGCCAGCAGCGTATACAGGACCTCTGAAGCTTTCTTT. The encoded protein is CASSVYRTSEAFF. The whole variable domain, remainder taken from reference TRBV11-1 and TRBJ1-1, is EAEVAQSPRYKITEKSQAVAFWCDPISGHATLYWYRQILGQGPELLVQFQDESVVDDSQLPKDRFSAERLKGVDSTLKIQPAELGDSAMYLCASSVYRTSEAFFGQGTRLTVV.